These T cell receptor beta chains were read from a single sample in a study of OX40 agonist ivuxolimab in advanced cancers. Sequencing was performed with immunoSEQ multiplex PCR; in TCRdb, only in-frame clones are kept and a portion is missing. The data show 78,000 or so clones, roughly 81% seen once. This sample comprised CD4+ or CD8+ T cells sorted from blood, obtained in a trial of the OX40 agonist ivuxolimab. These receptors were obtained from an adult with an advanced solid tumor such as melanoma, head and neck, liver or kidney cancer. CDR3s include the opening cysteine and the closing phenylalanine or tryptophan. The D gene is left open where the match is weak. Clone size is not always given. Where it is, it says once, few, many or a class for expanded clones.

NA	TRBV28	TRBJ1-1	NA	CASRGGFRDTEAFF	TGTGCCAGCAGAGGGGGGTTCAGGGACACTGAAGCTTTCTTT
NA	TRBV14	TRBJ2-1	NA	CASSQAPARFGEQFF	TGTGCCAGCAGCCAAGCCCCTGCTAGGTTTGGGGAGCAGTTCTTC
NA	TRBV9	TRBJ2-2	NA	CASRGQANTGELFF	TGTGCCAGCAGGGGGCAGGCGAACACCGGGGAGCTGTTTTTT
few	TRBV5-1	TRBJ1-4	TRBD1	CASSRNRGNEKLFF	TGCGCCAGCAGCCGTAACAGGGGCAATGAAAAACTGTTTTTT
few	TRBV27	TRBJ2-7	TRBD2	CASGTSGRYEQYF	TGTGCCAGCGGGACTAGCGGGAGGTACGAGCAGTACTTC
NA	TRBV2	TRBJ2-7	NA	CASSEMGSVDYEQYF	TGTGCCAGCAGTGAAATGGGTAGCGTAGACTACGAGCAGTACTTC
once	TRBV5-1	TRBJ1-1	NA	CASSPTGLWAEAFF	TGCGCCAGCAGCCCGACGGGGTTGTGGGCTGAAGCTTTCTTT
NA	TRBV2	TRBJ1-2	NA	CASTAESGYTF	TGTGCCAGCACGGCGGAGAGTGGCTACACCTTC
NA	TRBV5-1	TRBJ2-5	TRBD1	CASSSQTGWETQYF	TGCGCCAGCAGCTCCCAGACAGGGTGGGAGACCCAGTACTTC
NA	TRBV7-9	TRBJ2-3	TRBD2	CASSLAGGNTDTQYF	TGTGCCAGCAGCCTGGCGGGGGGGAACACAGATACGCAGTATTTT
NA	TRBV7-2	TRBJ2-1	TRBD2	CASSLVAGENEQFF	TGTGCCAGCAGCTTAGTAGCGGGAGAGAATGAGCAGTTCTTC
NA	TRBV14	TRBJ2-7	TRBD1	CASSFIGQGAFYEQYF	TGTGCCAGCAGCTTTATAGGACAGGGGGCTTTCTACGAGCAGTACTTC
NA	TRBV6-1	TRBJ2-5	NA	CASSGGEGQTQYF	TGTGCCAGCAGTGGTGGTGAGGGGCAGACCCAGTACTTC